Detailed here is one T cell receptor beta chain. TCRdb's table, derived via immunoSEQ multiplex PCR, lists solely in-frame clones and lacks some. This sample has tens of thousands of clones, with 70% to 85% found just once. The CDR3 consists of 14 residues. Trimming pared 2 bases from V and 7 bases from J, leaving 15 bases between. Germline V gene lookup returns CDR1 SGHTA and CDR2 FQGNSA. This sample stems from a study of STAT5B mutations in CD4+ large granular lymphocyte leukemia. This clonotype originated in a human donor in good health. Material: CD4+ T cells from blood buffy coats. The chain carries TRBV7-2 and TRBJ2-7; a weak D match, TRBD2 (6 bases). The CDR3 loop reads CASSLFMPAGEQYF. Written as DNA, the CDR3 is TGTGCCAGCAGCTTATTTATGCCCGCGGGGGAGCAGTACTTC.